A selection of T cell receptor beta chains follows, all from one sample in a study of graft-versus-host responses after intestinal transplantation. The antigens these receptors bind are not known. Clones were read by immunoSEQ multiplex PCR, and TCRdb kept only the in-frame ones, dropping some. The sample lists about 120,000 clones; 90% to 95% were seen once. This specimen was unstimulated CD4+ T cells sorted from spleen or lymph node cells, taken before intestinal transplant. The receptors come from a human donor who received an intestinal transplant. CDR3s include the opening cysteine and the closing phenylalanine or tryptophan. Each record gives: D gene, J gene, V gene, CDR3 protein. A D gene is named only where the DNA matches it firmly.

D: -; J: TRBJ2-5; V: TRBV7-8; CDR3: CASAHEETQYF
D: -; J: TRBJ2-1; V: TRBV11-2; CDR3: CASSLLAEGTKFF
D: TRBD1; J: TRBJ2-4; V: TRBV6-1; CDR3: CASQYRGPNIQYF
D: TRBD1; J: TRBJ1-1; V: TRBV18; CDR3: CASSRGRTGGGTEAFF
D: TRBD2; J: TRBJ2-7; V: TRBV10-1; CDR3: CASSEDPLGGSYEQYF
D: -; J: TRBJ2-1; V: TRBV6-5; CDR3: CASSYYPSLNEQFF
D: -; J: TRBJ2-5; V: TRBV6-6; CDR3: CASSPQLQETQYF
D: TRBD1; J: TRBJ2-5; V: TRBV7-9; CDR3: CASSFRQGAETQYF
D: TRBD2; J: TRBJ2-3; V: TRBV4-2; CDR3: CASSQDLPAGGLDTQYF
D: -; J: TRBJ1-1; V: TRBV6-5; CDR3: CASSYSRRNTEAFF
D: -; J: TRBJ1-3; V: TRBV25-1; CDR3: CASGDTSSGNTIYF
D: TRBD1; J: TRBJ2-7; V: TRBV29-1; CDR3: CSVVTPDRVGEQYF
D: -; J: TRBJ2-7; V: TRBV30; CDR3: CAWTPWSGIYEQYF
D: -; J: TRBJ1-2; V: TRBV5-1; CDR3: CASSSHAPLYRELYGYTF
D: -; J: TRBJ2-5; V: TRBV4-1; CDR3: CASSQDSGETQYF
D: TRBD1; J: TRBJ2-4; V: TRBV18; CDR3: CASSPRDRGLAKNIQYF
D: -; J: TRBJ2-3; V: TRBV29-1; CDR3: CSVGTFRGRADTQYF
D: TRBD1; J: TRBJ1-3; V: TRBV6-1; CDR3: CASSEGQSSGNTIYF
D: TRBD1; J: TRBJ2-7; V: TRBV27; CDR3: CASSFRQGAYEQYF
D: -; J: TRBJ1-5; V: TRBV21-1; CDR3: CASSPSPRGTNNQPQHF
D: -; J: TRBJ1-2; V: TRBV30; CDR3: CAWSRIGFGGYTF
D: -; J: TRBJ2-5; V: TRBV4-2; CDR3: CASSQDTGRETQYF